The 26 T cell receptor beta chains in this list originate from one sample, sequenced in a study of T cell repertoires in cytomegalovirus infection. These TCRs' antigens remain unknown. TCRdb reprocessed the reads with MiXCR, giving one entry per CDR3 protein. The table has about 570,000 distinct CDR3 sequences, about 40% seen once. Sequencing used cultured PBMCs, obtained from culture after CMV antigen stimulation. The source of these receptors is a human donor in good health (CMV status not recorded). Some clones in this sample may be carry-over from other donors' samples.

The V and J genes are TRBV7-2 and TRBJ2-3, with 7 bases lining up with TRBD2. CDR1 SGHTA and CDR2 FQGNSA come from the germline V gene. The CDR3 extends over 16 amino acids. Trimming at V came to 6 bases and at J to 5 bases, leaving 14 bases not matched to a gene. The CDR3 DNA follows: TGTGCCAGCAGTCTGGGGAGCGGGGCGACGGGAGATACGCAGTATTTT. Translated: CASSLGSGATGDTQYF.

V usage is TRBV12-3 or TRBV12-4 and J usage is TRBJ2-5; no reliable D call. This CDR3 contains 13 residues. The ends were cut back, 7 bases at V and 0 bases at J, with 9 bases in the middle. The CDR3 sequence is CASTFIDQETQYF. The CDR3 region has the DNA TGTGCCAGCACCTTTATAGACCAAGAGACCCAGTACTTC.

This clonotype was found a few times. The V and J genes are TRBV12-3 or TRBV12-4 and TRBJ1-2, with D possibly being TRBD1 (5 bases). Trimming left V 6 bases short and J 0 bases short, with 14 bases between. This CDR3 has 15 residues. The DNA for the CDR3 is TGTGCCAGCAGCCCCCGACAGCCACCTAACTATGGCTACACCTTC. Its protein is CASSPRQPPNYGYTF.

This clonotype was counted once. The chain joins TRBV11-2 to TRBJ2-2, with 11 bases identical to TRBD2. Trimming cost V 1 base and J 1 base; bases outside gene matches: 5. The germline gives CDR1 SGHAT, CDR2 FQNNGV. The CDR3 length is 18 residues. The CDR3 bases are TGTGCCAGCAGCTTAGCCCGGACTAGCGGGTTGAACACCGGGGAGCTGTTTTTT. Translation: CASSLARTSGLNTGELFF.

This clonotype was seen only a few times. The gene calls are TRBV18 and TRBJ2-1, with TRBD2 as a possible D gene (6 bases). The V and J ends lost 6 bases and 9 bases respectively, with 15 bases between them. CDR3 length: 13 residues. Germline assignment: CDR1 KGHSH and CDR2 LQKENI. The CDR3: CASSDSPGGEQFF. CDR3 in DNA: TGTGCCAGCTCCGACAGCCCCGGGGGTGAGCAGTTCTTC.

The chain is built from TRBV7-6 and TRBJ1-3; D is ambiguous. The V end was cut by 4 bases, the J end by 0 bases, with 10 bases between. The CDR3 totals 15 residues. CDR1 SGHVS and CDR2 FNYEAQ come from the germline V gene. CDR3 bases: TGTGCCAGCAGCTCCGTTAGCTACTCTGGAAACACCATATATTTT. Its protein product is CASSSVSYSGNTIYF.

This chain connects TRBV7-6 to TRBJ2-5, with unresolved D. The CDR3 is 17 amino acids. Per the germline V gene, CDR1 is SGHVS and CDR2 is FNYEAQ. Trimming removed 2 bases at V and 1 base at J, with 17 bases between. For the CDR3, the DNA is TGTGCCAGCAGCTTAAGGTCCCCCGGGCGTACCCAAGAGACCCAGTACTTC. Translating gives CASSLRSPGRTQETQYF.

The chain links TRBV7-9 to TRBJ2-7; TRBD1 matches at 10 bases. The CDR3 is made up of 16 amino acids. Losses at the gene ends were 5 bases for V and 4 bases for J; bases not matched to a gene: 11. Germline values: CDR1 SEHNR, CDR2 FQNEAQ (reference sequence). CDR3 residues: CASSTAGTGVLYEQYF. The DNA of the CDR3 is TGTGCCAGCAGCACGGCCGGGACAGGGGTTTTGTACGAGCAGTACTTC. The full variable domain, rest sourced from reference TRBV7-9 and TRBJ2-7, is DTGVSQNPRHKITKRGQNVTFRCDPISEHNRLYWYRQTLGQGPEFLTYFQNEAQLEKSRLLSDRFSAERPKGSFSTLEIQRTEQGDSAMYLCASSTAGTGVLYEQYFGPGTRLTVT.

This clonotype was recorded once. The V and J genes are TRBV7-4 and TRBJ1-6, with D possibly TRBD1 on 5 matching bases. Deletions cut 6 bases from V and 4 bases from J, with 10 bases between. The length of the CDR3 is 14 residues. Germline V gene data show CDR1 as SGHVT and CDR2 as SQSDAQ. The CDR3 coding sequence is TGTGCCAGCAGGTCGACAGAGTATAATTCACCCCTCCACTTT. Translated, it gives CASRSTEYNSPLHF.

This clonotype was observed a handful of times. The chain couples TRBV2 to TRBJ2-7, with D hard to call. Trimming left V 5 bases short and J 6 bases short, with 11 bases between. This CDR3 is 12 amino acids long. Germline assignment: CDR1 SNHLY and CDR2 FYNNEI. CDR3 protein: CASSFRDGEQYF. CDR3 bases: TGTGCCAGCAGTTTTAGAGACGGCGAGCAGTACTTC.

The CDR3: CASSLIPNQPQHF. The CDR3 DNA follows: TGCGCCAGCAGCTTGATCCCCAATCAGCCCCAGCATTTT. The rearrangement joins TRBV5-1 to TRBJ1-5; D call uncertain. The germline V and J ends were trimmed by 1 base and 3 bases, with 5 bases remaining between them. Germline-derived CDR1 and CDR2 are SGHRS and YFSETQ. The CDR3 has 13 residues.

The chain uses TRBV7-8 and TRBJ2-1; 7 bases are shared with TRBD2. V trimming: 1 base; J trimming: 7 bases; junction bases outside the gene matches: 7. The CDR3 consists of 15 residues. Germline loops: CDR1 SGHVS, CDR2 FQNEAQ. CDR3 sequence reads: CASSLDAGDENEQFF. The CDR3, as DNA: TGTGCCAGCAGCTTAGATGCGGGAGACGAGAATGAGCAGTTCTTC.

The V gene is TRBV7-6, the J gene TRBJ2-3; D call uncertain. The germline gives CDR1 SGHVS, CDR2 FNYEAQ. The CDR3 length is 19 residues. V lost 2 bases and J 1 base, leaving 22 bases between the germline ends. DNA for the CDR3: TGTGCCAGCAGCTTATCATTCCCGGCTATCGCGGCCCGCACAGATACGCAGTATTTT. It specifies CASSLSFPAIAARTDTQYF.

The chain carries TRBV2 and TRBJ2-7; D may be TRBD2 (6 bases). The V gene's germline CDR1 is SNHLY and CDR2 FYNNEI. V lost 1 base and J lost 3, with 13 bases in between. The CDR3 length is 15 residues. Here the CDR3 DNA reads TGTGCCAGCAGTGAAGGACTCGGCGGGAACTACGAGCAGTACTTC. Translation: CASSEGLGGNYEQYF.

V gene TRBV4-1 combines with J gene TRBJ2-7; TRBD1 agrees at 7 bases. Germline CDR1 reads MGHRA; CDR2 reads YSYEKL. Germline trimming cut 6 bases from V and 5 bases from J; bases unmatched to any gene: 10. This CDR3 contains 14 residues. CDR3: CASSRSRGTHEQYF. CDR3 coding DNA: TGCGCCAGCAGTCGTTCCAGGGGGACCCACGAGCAGTACTTC.

At least ten counts were recorded for this clonotype. V is TRBV7-2 and J is TRBJ1-6; D remains ambiguous. The length of the CDR3 is 16 residues. The V and J ends lost 5 bases and 8 bases respectively, with 19 bases between them. From germline, CDR1 is SGHTA and CDR2 FQGNSA. CDR3 amino acids: CASSPSVGRVDSPLHF. The CDR3, as DNA: TGTGCCAGCAGCCCCTCGGTTGGAAGGGTGGATTCACCCCTCCACTTT.

The chain recombines TRBV28 with TRBJ2-3; 10 positions match TRBD2. The CDR3 extends over 17 amino acids. Germline CDR1 and CDR2: MDHEN and SYDVKM. The trim removed 4 bases at V and 4 bases at J, leaving 11 bases unmatched. CDR3 loop: CASSSLKASGSADTQYF. CDR3 bases: TGTGCCAGCAGTTCCCTAAAGGCTAGCGGGAGCGCAGATACGCAGTATTTT.

This clonotype has a handful of counts. V gene TRBV6-1 combines with J gene TRBJ2-3; a weak D match, TRBD2 (6 bases). V lost 2 bases, J lost 2 bases, and 11 bases lay in between. Germline CDR1 is MNHNS and CDR2 is SASEGT. The length of the CDR3 is 15 residues. CDR3 in amino acids: CASSEFGGFTDTQYF. The CDR3 DNA is TGTGCCAGCAGTGAATTCGGAGGGTTCACAGATACGCAGTATTTT.

For this clonotype: Since no conserved phenylalanine or tryptophan closes the CDR3, a read error is the likely cause. This chain connects TRBV7-2 to TRBJ2-1, with 10 bases aligning to TRBD2. Germline V CDR1 and CDR2: SGHTA, FQGNSA. The CDR3 contains 16 residues. V lost 4 bases to trimming and J lost 3 bases; unmatched junction nucleotides: 6. The CDR3: CASSSLSGRFYNEQFI. In DNA, the CDR3 is TGTGCCAGCAGCTCCCTTAGCGGGAGGTTCTACAATGAGCAGTTCATC.

This sequence joins TRBV6-8 and TRBJ1-1, with 7 bases fitting TRBD1. CDR1 and CDR2 (germline): MNHGY, SAAAGT. V lost 6 bases, J lost 1 base, and 8 bases stayed unmatched. The CDR3 has 15 amino acids. The CDR3 nucleotides are TGTGCCAGCAGGCGATTGGGACAGCCGAACACTGAAGCTTTCTTT. Its translation is CASRRLGQPNTEAFF.

J is TRBJ2-7 and V is TRBV10-3; TRBD2 aligns across 7 bases. The junction had 2 bases not matched to a gene; V was cut back by 1 base and J by 2 bases. The CDR3 is made up of 14 amino acids. CDR1 is ENHRY, CDR2 SYGVKD, per germline. The CDR3 sequence: CAISEWRETYEQYF. DNA for the CDR3: TGTGCCATCAGTGAGTGGCGGGAGACCTACGAGCAGTACTTC.

The gene calls are TRBV11-2 and TRBJ2-7; D not resolved. The germline V gene encodes CDR1 SGHAT and CDR2 FQNNGV. The CDR3 consists of 14 residues. Deletions cut 5 bases from V and 1 base from J, with 12 bases between. The chain's CDR3 is CASSPRWASYEQYF. The CDR3 DNA is TGTGCCAGCAGCCCCCGGTGGGCTTCCTACGAGCAGTACTTC.

On this clonotype itself: A much larger clone is a single base away; this may be a read error. The V and J genes are TRBV7-2 and TRBJ2-7; 10 bases agree with TRBD1. CDR3 length: 14 amino acids. Unmatched junction bases numbered 7, after V lost 5 bases and J lost 6 bases. CDR1 is SGHTA, CDR2 FQGNSA, per germline. The DNA for the CDR3 is TGTGCCAGCAGCCCCGGACAGGGGGAGGGCGAGCAGTACTTC. Amino acids: CASSPGQGEGEQYF.

The rearrangement uses TRBV7-9 and TRBJ2-1; TRBD2 aligns across 8 bases. This CDR3 is 14 amino acids long. Germline CDR1 reads SEHNR; CDR2 reads FQNEAQ (reference sequence). V gave up 1 base and J gave up 8 bases; unmatched junction bases: 4. This CDR3 reads CASSLERESYEQFF. CDR3 sequence (DNA): TGTGCCAGCAGCTTAGAGCGGGAGTCCTATGAGCAGTTCTTC. The variable domain in full, completed from reference TRBV7-9 and TRBJ2-1, reads DTGVSQNPRHKITKRGQNVTFRCDPISEHNRLYWYRQTLGQGPEFLTYFQNEAQLEKSRLLSDRFSAERPKGSFSTLEIQRTEQGDSAMYLCASSLERESYEQFFGPGTRLTVL.

This clonotype was detected only a few times. The rearrangement uses TRBV27 and TRBJ2-3, with 12 positions matching TRBD2. In germline, CDR1 is MNHEY, CDR2 SMNVEV (reference sequence). The ends lost 4 bases at V and 4 bases at J; junction bases unmatched: 6. The CDR3 extends over 16 amino acids. CDR3 region: CASSSRTSGIPDTQYF. In nucleotides, the CDR3 is TGTGCCAGCAGTTCTAGGACTAGCGGGATCCCAGATACGCAGTATTTT.

This clonotype was detected a few times. V is TRBV7-8 and J is TRBJ1-1; the D gene is possibly TRBD1 (5 bases). This CDR3 contains 16 residues. Germline CDR1 and CDR2: SGHVS and FQNEAQ. V dropped 2 bases and J dropped 2 bases, with 15 bases sitting between them. Written as DNA, the CDR3 is TGTGCCAGCAGCTTACTTAAGGGACTGAGTAACACTGAAGCTTTCTTT. This gives the protein CASSLLKGLSNTEAFF.